The entry below gives a single T cell receptor (beta chain) sequence along with its context. TCRdb's table, derived via immunoSEQ multiplex PCR, lists solely in-frame clones and lacks some. The sample includes under 150,000 clones, about 87% of them seen just once. The record originates from a study of control samples from healthy donors and cancer patients. The CDR3 sequence is 19 residues long. From germline, CDR1 is SGDLS and CDR2 YYNGEE. The junction had 12 bases not matched to a gene; V was cut back by 0 bases and J by 2 bases. Specimen: blood. This chain joins TRBV9 and TRBJ2-7; TRBD2 matches 12 bases. The TCR was taken from a man in his sixties in good health. CDR3 sequence reads: CASSVGLPTSGGPTYEQYF. CDR3 in DNA: TGTGCCAGCAGCGTAGGTCTTCCCACTAGCGGGGGGCCGACCTACGAGCAGTACTTC.